Listed below are T cell receptor beta chains from one sample, sequenced in a study of T cell responses to AZD1222 COVID-19 vaccine. Data came from immunoSEQ multiplex PCR; TCRdb stores just in-frame clones and leaves some out. The data contain some 140,000 clones, more than 85% of them singletons. Sequences were derived from peripheral blood, sampled 28 days after the second AZD1222 dose. All receptors derive from an adult who received the AZD1222 COVID-19 vaccine. Each CDR3 is given with its conserved first and last residue. The order of the fields is V gene, J gene, clone size, D gene, CDR3 protein, CDR3 DNA. D genes are given only for firm matches. Expanded clones get a size class; other rows say once, few or many, or leave the size out.

TRBV28,TRBJ1-1,NA,NA,CASSLPTSTNTEAFF,TGTGCCAGCAGTCTTCCGACCAGCACCAACACTGAAGCTTTCTTT
TRBV11-2,TRBJ2-7,NA,TRBD2,CASSLALAGGPWGEQYF,TGTGCCAGCAGCCTAGCTTTAGCGGGGGGGCCGTGGGGCGAGCAGTACTTC
TRBV2,TRBJ2-2,NA,TRBD2,CASSYIPISGRAVGELFF,TGTGCCAGCAGTTATATTCCAATTAGCGGGAGGGCCGTCGGGGAGCTGTTTTTT
TRBV19,TRBJ1-4,NA,NA,CASSRGTGEKLFF,TGTGCCAGTAGCAGGGGAACAGGAGAAAAACTGTTTTTT
TRBV7-2,TRBJ1-3,NA,NA,CASSPVVGNGNTIYF,TGTGCCAGCAGCCCGGTCGTGGGGAATGGAAACACCATATATTTT
TRBV7-9,TRBJ1-2,once,TRBD1,CASSTPTTGAGYTF,TGTGCCAGCAGCACCCCAACGACAGGGGCAGGCTACACCTTC
TRBV9,TRBJ2-1,NA,NA,CASSVALRDLGNEQFF,TGTGCCAGCAGCGTAGCTCTCCGAGATTTGGGCAATGAGCAGTTCTTC
TRBV3-1/TRBV3-2,TRBJ1-1,NA,TRBD1,CASSQTGITEAFF,TGTGCCAGCAGCCAGACAGGGATCACTGAAGCTTTCTTT
TRBV5-1,TRBJ2-2,NA,NA,CASSLEGTTGELFF,TGCGCCAGCAGCTTAGAAGGGACCACCGGGGAGCTGTTTTTT
TRBV20-1,TRBJ1-2,NA,NA,CSASVGPPNYGYTF,TGCAGTGCTAGTGTCGGCCCCCCTAACTATGGCTACACCTTC
TRBV29-1,TRBJ1-2,NA,NA,CSVEDPKDRYGYTF,TGCAGCGTTGAAGATCCCAAAGACAGATATGGCTACACCTTC
TRBV5-6,TRBJ1-1,NA,NA,CASSGGTEAFF,TGTGCCAGCAGCGGGGGCACTGAAGCTTTCTTT
TRBV4-1,TRBJ1-1,NA,TRBD1,CASSQEGGLNTEAFF,TGCGCCAGCAGCCAAGAAGGGGGCCTGAACACTGAAGCTTTCTTT
TRBV4-1,TRBJ2-5,NA,TRBD2,CASSHGTSEQETQYF,TGCGCCAGCAGCCATGGGACTAGCGAACAAGAGACCCAGTACTTC
TRBV5-1,TRBJ2-7,NA,NA,CASSLGGIYEQYF,TGCGCCAGCAGCTTGGGGGGAATCTACGAGCAGTACTTC
TRBV5-6,TRBJ2-1,NA,TRBD2,CASSGTTQYNEQFF,TGTGCCAGCAGCGGGACTACACAATACAATGAGCAGTTCTTC
TRBV5-4,TRBJ2-7,NA,TRBD2,CASSKGLAGFYEQYF,TGTGCCAGCAGCAAAGGACTAGCGGGTTTCTACGAGCAGTACTTC
TRBV5-6,TRBJ1-2,NA,NA,CASKPDSFYGYTF,TGTGCCAGCAAACCGGACAGCTTTTATGGCTACACCTTC
TRBV5-6,TRBJ1-2,NA,NA,CASSSWEAAANYGYTF,TGTGCCAGCAGCTCGTGGGAGGCGGCGGCTAACTATGGCTACACCTTC
TRBV5-5,TRBJ2-3,NA,NA,CASSLAGHTDTQYF,TGTGCCAGCAGCTTAGCGGGCCACACAGATACGCAGTATTTT
TRBV19,TRBJ2-5,NA,NA,CASSRGEVEETQYF,TGTGCCAGTAGCAGGGGCGAGGTAGAAGAGACCCAGTACTTC
TRBV7-3,TRBJ1-5,NA,TRBD1,CASSETGRREGRPQHF,TGTGCCAGCAGCGAGACAGGGAGGCGCGAAGGTCGGCCCCAGCATTTT
TRBV19,TRBJ1-5,NA,TRBD1,CASSIDSRQGTVPQHF,TGTGCCAGTAGTATAGATAGCCGACAGGGGACGGTGCCCCAGCATTTT
TRBV30,TRBJ2-3,NA,NA,CAWDGRKRQYF,TGTGCCTGGGATGGGAGGAAACGTCAGTATTTT
TRBV7-3,TRBJ2-4,once,TRBD2,CASSPGTRGVGIQYF,TGTGCCAGCAGCCCCGGGACCCGGGGGGTTGGCATTCAGTACTTC
TRBV7-3,TRBJ2-1,NA,NA,CASSLTPGGSYNEQFF,TGTGCCAGCAGCTTAACGCCCGGAGGGTCCTACAATGAGCAGTTCTTC
TRBV9,TRBJ2-1,once,NA,CASSVGTNSGNEQFF,TGTGCCAGCAGCGTAGGTACGAATTCAGGAAATGAGCAGTTCTTC
TRBV5-4,TRBJ2-3,NA,NA,CASSYQGTTDTQYF,TGTGCCAGCAGCTACCAGGGGACCACAGATACGCAGTATTTT
TRBV5-6,TRBJ1-2,NA,NA,CASSLRGPLVYTF,TGTGCCAGCAGCTTGCGGGGGCCGCTGGTCTACACCTTC
TRBV28,TRBJ1-4,NA,TRBD1,CASSPGQEDEKLFF,TGTGCCAGCAGCCCGGGACAGGAGGATGAAAAACTGTTTTTT
TRBV5-1,TRBJ1-2,NA,NA,CASSLRLGPNYGYTF,TGCGCCAGCAGCCTCCGCCTGGGGCCTAACTATGGCTACACCTTC
TRBV5-1,TRBJ1-2,NA,NA,CASSLASGPGYGYTF,TGCGCCAGCAGCTTGGCATCAGGCCCTGGCTATGGCTACACCTTC
TRBV3-1/TRBV3-2,TRBJ1-6,NA,NA,CASSQEHGRASPLHF,TGTGCCAGCAGCCAAGAACACGGGAGGGCTTCACCCCTCCACTTT
TRBV5-1,TRBJ2-1,NA,TRBD1,CASSPTPRTGGNEQFF,TGCGCCAGCAGCCCCACCCCTAGGACAGGGGGCAATGAGCAGTTCTTC
TRBV2,TRBJ2-2,NA,NA,CASSGTDAYGGELFF,TGTGCCAGCAGTGGGACAGACGCCTATGGCGGGGAGCTGTTTTTT
TRBV18,TRBJ1-2,few,NA,CASSPIDGANYGYTF,TGTGCCAGCTCACCGATCGACGGAGCTAACTATGGCTACACCTTC
TRBV7-9,TRBJ1-5,NA,NA,CASSTTGNQPQHF,TGTGCCAGCAGTACGACGGGGAATCAGCCCCAGCATTTT
TRBV7-9,TRBJ1-3,NA,NA,CAGYKDGGSGNTIYF,TGTGCCGGATATAAGGACGGAGGCTCTGGAAACACCATATATTTT
TRBV25-1,TRBJ2-5,once,NA,CASSEWGDGQETQYF,TGTGCCAGCAGTGAATGGGGGGACGGCCAAGAGACCCAGTACTTC
TRBV2,TRBJ1-5,NA,NA,CASSSQGSNQPQHF,TGTGCCAGCAGTTCTCAGGGTTCTAATCAGCCCCAGCATTTT
TRBV24-1,TRBJ1-1,once,NA,CATSSPGAGGNTEAFF,TGTGCCACCAGTTCCCCAGGGGCCGGCGGGAACACTGAAGCTTTCTTT
TRBV4-3,TRBJ1-4,NA,NA,CASSQESPNEKLFF,TGCGCCAGCAGCCAAGAAAGCCCTAATGAAAAACTGTTTTTT
TRBV24-1,TRBJ2-1,NA,NA,CATSDPAGDNEQFF,TGTGCCACCAGTGATCCCGCCGGGGACAATGAGCAGTTCTTC
TRBV7-9,TRBJ1-5,NA,NA,CASTREGESQPQHF,TGTGCCAGCACCCGTGAGGGGGAGAGTCAGCCCCAGCATTTT